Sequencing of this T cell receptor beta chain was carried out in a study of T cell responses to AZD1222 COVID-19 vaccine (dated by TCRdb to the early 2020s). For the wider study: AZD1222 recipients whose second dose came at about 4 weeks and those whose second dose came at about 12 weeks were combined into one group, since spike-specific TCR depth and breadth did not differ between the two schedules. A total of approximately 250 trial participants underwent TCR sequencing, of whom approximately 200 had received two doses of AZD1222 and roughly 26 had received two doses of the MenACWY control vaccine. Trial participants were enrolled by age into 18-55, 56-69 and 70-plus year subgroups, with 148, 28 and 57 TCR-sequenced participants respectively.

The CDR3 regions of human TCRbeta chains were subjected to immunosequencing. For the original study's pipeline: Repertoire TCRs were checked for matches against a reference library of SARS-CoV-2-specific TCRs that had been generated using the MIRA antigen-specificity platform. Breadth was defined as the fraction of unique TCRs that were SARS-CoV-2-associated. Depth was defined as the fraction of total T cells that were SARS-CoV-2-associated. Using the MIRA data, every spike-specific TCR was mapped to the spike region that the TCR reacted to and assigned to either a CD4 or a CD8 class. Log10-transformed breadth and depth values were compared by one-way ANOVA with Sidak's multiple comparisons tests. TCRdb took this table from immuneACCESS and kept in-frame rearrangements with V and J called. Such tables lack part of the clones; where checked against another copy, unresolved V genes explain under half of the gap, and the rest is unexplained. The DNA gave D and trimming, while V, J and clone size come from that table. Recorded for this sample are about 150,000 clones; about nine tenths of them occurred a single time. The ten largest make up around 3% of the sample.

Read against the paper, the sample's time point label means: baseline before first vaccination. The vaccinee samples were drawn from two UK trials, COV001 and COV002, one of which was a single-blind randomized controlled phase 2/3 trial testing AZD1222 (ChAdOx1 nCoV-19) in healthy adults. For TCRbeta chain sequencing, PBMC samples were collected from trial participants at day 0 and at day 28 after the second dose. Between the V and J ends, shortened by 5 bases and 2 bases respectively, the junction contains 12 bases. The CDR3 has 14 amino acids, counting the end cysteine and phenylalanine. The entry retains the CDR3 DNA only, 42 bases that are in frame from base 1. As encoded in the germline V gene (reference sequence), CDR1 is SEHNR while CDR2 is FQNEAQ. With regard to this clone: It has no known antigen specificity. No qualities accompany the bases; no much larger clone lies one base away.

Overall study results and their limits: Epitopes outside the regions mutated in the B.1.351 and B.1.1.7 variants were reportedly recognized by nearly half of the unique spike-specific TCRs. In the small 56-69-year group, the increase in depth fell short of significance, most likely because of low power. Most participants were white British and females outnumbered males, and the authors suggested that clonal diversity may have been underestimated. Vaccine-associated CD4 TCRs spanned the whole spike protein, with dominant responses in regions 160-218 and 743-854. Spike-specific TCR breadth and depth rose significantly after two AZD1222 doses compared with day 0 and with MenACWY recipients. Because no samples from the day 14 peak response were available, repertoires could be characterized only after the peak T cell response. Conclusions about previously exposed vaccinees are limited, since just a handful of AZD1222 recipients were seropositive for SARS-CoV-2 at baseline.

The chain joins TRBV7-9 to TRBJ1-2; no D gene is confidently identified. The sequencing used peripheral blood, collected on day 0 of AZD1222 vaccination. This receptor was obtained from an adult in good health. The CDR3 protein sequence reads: CASSRSGRNYGYTF. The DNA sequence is TGTGCCAGCAGCCGCTCCGGACGGAACTATGGCTACACCTTC.